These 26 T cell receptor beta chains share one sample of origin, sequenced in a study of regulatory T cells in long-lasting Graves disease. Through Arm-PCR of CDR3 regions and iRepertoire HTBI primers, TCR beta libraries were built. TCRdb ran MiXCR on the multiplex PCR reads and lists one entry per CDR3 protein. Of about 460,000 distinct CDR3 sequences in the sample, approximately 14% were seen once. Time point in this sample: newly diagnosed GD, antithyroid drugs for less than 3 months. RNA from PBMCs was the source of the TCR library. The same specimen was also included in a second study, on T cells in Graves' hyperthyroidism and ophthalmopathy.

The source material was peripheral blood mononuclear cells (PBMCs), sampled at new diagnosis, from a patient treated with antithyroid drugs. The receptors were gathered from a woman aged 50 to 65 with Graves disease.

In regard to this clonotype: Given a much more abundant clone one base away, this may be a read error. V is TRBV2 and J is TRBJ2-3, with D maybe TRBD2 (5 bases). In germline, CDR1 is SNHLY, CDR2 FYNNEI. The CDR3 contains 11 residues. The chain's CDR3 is CAGSRTEEGYF. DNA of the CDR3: TGTGCCGGCAGTAGGACGGAAGAGGGGTATTTT.

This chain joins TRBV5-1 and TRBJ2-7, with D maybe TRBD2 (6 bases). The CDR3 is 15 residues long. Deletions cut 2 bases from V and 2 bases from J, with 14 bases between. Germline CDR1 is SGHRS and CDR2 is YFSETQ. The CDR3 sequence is CASSLGLRAPYEQYF. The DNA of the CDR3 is TGCGCCAGCAGCTTAGGACTAAGGGCCCCCTACGAGCAGTACTTC. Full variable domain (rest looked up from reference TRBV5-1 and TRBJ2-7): KAGVTQTPRYLIKTRGQQVTLSCSPISGHRSVSWYQQTPGQGLQFLFEYFSETQRNKGNFPGRFSGRQFSNSRSEMNVSTLELGDSALYLCASSLGLRAPYEQYFGPGTRLTVT.

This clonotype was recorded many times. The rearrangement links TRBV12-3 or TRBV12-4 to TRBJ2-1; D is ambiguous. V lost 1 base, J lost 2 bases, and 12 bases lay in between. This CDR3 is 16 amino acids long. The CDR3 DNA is TGTGCCAGCAGTTTAGTTGTGCCAGGCACCTACAATGAGCAGTTCTTC. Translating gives CASSLVVPGTYNEQFF.

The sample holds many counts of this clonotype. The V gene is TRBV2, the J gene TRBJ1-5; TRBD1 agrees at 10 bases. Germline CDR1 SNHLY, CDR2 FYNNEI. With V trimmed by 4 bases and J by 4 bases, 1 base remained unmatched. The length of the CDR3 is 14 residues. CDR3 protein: CASSGQGANQPQHF. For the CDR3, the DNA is TGTGCCAGCAGTGGACAGGGGGCAAATCAGCCCCAGCATTTT.

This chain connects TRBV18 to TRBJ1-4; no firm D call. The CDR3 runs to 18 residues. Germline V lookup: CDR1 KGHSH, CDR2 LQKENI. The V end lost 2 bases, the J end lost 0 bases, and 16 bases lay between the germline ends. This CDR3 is CASSPGPPAPATNEKLFF. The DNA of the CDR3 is TGTGCCAGCTCACCAGGGCCGCCAGCCCCGGCAACTAATGAAAAACTGTTTTTT. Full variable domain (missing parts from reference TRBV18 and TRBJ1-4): NAGVMQNPRHLVRRRGQEARLRCSPMKGHSHVYWYRQLPEEGLKFMVYLQKENIIDESGMPKERFSAEFPKEGPSILRIQQVVRGDSAAYFCASSPGPPAPATNEKLFFGSGTQLSVL.

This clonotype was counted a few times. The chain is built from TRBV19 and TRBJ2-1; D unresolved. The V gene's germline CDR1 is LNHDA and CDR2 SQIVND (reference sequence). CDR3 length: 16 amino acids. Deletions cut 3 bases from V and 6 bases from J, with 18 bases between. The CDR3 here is CASSILGSYYTNEQFF. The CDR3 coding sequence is TGTGCCAGTAGTATCTTGGGCAGCTACTATACCAATGAGCAGTTCTTC.

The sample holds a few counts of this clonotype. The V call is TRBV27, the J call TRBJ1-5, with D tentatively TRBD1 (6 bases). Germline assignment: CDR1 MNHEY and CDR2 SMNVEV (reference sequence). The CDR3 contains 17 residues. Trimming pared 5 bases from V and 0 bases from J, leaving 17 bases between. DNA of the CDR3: TGTGCCAGCAGTATCACCGGGACACCAACTAGCAATCAGCCCCAGCATTTT. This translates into CASSITGTPTSNQPQHF.

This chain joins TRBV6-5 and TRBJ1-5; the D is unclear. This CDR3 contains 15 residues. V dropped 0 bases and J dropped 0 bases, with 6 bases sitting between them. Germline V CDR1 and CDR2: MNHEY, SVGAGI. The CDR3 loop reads CASSYSMGSNQPQHF. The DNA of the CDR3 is TGTGCCAGCAGTTACTCGATGGGTAGCAATCAGCCCCAGCATTTT.

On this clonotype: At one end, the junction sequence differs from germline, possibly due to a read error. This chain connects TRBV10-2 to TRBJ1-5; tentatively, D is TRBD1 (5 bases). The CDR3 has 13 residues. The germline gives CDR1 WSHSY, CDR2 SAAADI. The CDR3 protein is CANSDSSNQPQHF. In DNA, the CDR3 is TGCGCCAACAGTGACAGTAGCAATCAGCCCCAGCATTTT.

Written as DNA, the CDR3 is TGTGCCAGCAGCCACCTCAGCGGACCCGGGAGGGATACGCAGTATTTT. Translated: CASSHLSGPGRDTQYF. V usage is TRBV6-1 and J usage is TRBJ2-3; 7 bases match TRBD2. This CDR3 has 16 amino acids. The germline CDR1 and CDR2 sequences are MNHNS and SASEGT. J lost 6 bases, V lost 6 bases, and 15 bases had no gene match.

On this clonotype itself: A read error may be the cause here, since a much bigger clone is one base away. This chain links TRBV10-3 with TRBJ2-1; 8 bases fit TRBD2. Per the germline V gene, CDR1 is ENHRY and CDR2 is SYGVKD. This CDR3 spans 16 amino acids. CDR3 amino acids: CASSTPGLGGINEQFF. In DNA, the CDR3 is TGTGCCAGCAGTACCCCGGGACTAGGGGGGATCAATGAGCAGTTCTTC.

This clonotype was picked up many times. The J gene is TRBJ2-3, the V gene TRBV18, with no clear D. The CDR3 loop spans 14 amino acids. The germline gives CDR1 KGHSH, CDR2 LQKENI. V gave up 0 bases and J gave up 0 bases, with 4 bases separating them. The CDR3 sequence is CASSPPSSTDTQYF. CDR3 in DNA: TGTGCCAGCTCACCACCGTCTAGCACAGATACGCAGTATTTT.

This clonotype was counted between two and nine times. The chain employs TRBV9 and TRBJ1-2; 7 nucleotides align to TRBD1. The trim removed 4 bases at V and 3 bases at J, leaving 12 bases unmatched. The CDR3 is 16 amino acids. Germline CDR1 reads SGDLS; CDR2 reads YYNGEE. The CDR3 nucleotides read TGTGCCAGCAGCCTCCGAGGGGACAGCGTTGACTATGGCTACACCTTC. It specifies CASSLRGDSVDYGYTF.

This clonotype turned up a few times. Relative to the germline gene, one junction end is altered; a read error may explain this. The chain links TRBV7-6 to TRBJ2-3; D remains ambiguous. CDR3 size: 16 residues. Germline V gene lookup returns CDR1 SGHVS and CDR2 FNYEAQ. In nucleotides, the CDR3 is TGTGCCAGCAGCTTAGTGTCACAAGGGTTTACAGATGCGCAGTATTTT. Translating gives CASSLVSQGFTDAQYF.

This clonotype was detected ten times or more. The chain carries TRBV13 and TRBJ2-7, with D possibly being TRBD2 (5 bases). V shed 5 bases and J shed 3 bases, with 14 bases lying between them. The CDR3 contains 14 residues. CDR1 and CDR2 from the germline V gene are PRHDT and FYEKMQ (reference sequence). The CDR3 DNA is TGTGCCAGCAGCCGAGAAGCTCGGGACTACGAGCAGTACTTC. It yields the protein CASSREARDYEQYF.

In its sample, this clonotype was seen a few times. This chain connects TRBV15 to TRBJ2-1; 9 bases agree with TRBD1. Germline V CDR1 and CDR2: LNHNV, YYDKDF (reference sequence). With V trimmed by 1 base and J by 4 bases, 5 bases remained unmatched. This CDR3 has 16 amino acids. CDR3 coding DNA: TGTGCCACCAGCAGAGGGGCGACAGGGGGGTACAATGAGCAGTTCTTC. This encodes CATSRGATGGYNEQFF.

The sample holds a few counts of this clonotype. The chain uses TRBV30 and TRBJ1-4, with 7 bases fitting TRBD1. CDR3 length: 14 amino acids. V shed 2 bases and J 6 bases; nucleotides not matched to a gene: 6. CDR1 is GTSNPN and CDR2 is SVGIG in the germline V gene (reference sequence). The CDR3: CAWSWDRIHEKLFF. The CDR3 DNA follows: TGTGCCTGGAGTTGGGACAGAATACATGAAAAACTGTTTTTT. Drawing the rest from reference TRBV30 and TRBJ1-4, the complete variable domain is SQTIHQWPATLVQPVGSPLSLECTVEGTSNPNLYWYRQAAGRGLQLLFYSVGIGQISSEVPQNLSASRPQDRQFILSSKKLLLSDSGFYLCAWSWDRIHEKLFFGSGTQLSVL.

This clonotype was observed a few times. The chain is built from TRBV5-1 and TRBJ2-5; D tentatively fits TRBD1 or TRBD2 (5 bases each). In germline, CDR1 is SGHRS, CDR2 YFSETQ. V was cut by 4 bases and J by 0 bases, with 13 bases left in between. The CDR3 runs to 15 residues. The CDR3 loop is CASSGTGRHQETQYF. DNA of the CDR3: TGCGCCAGCAGCGGAACGGGACGCCACCAAGAGACCCAGTACTTC.

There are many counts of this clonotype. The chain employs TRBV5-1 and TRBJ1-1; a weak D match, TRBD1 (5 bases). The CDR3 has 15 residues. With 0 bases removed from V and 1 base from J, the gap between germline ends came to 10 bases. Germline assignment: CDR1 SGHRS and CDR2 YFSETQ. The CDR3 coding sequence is TGCGCCAGCAGCTTGGCCGGCAGGGAGAACACTGAAGCTTTCTTT. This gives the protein CASSLAGRENTEAFF.

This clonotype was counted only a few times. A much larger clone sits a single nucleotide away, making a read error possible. The CDR3 DNA is TGTGCCAGCAGACACGGACAGGGGTTCGATCAGCCCCAGCATTTT. Translating it yields CASRHGQGFDQPQHF. The chain combines TRBV12-3 or TRBV12-4 with TRBJ1-5; 9 positions match TRBD1. Trimming cost V 6 bases and J 5 bases; bases outside gene matches: 8. The CDR3 totals 15 residues.

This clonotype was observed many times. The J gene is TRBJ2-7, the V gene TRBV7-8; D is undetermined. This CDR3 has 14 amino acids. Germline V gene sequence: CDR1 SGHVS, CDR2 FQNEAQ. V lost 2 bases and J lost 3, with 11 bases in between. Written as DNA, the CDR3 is TGTGCCAGCAGCTTAAGGGCGGTGGACTACGAGCAGTACTTC. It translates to CASSLRAVDYEQYF.

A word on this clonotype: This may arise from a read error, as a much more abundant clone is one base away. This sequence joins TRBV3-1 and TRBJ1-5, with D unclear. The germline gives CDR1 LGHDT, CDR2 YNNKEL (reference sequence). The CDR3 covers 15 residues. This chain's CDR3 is CASGQEFTSNQPQHF. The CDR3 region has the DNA TGTGCCAGCGGCCAAGAGTTCACTAGCAATCAGCCCCAGCATTTT.

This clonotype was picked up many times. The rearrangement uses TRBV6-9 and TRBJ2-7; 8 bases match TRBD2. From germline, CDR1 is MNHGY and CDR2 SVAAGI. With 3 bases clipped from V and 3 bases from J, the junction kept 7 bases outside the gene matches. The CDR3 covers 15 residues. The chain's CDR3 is CASSYGLLAGYEQYF. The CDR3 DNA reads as TGTGCCAGCAGTTACGGGCTCCTAGCGGGCTACGAGCAGTACTTC.

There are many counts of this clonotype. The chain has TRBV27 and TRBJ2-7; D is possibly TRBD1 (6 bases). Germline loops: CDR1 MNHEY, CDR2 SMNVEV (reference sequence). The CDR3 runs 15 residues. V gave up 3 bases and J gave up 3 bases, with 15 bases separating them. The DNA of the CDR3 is TGTGCCAGCAGTTTTTCAGGGGCCTCCTTCTACGAGCAGTACTTC. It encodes CASSFSGASFYEQYF.

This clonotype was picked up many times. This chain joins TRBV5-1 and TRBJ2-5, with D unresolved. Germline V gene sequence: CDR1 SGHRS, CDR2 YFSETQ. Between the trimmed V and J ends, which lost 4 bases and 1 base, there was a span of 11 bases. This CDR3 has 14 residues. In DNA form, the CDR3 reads TGCGCCAGCAGCCAAGCAATCGGCCAAGAGACCCAGTACTTC. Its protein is CASSQAIGQETQYF.

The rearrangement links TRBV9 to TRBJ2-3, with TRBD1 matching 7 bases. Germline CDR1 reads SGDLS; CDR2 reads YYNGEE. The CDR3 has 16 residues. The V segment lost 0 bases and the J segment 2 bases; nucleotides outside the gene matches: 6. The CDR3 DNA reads TGTGCCAGCAGCGTAGTTGGCAGGGGGTTCACAGATACGCAGTATTTT. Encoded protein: CASSVVGRGFTDTQYF.